These T cell receptor beta chains were read from a single sample in a study of blood T cell repertoires in COVID-19. Sequencing used immunoSEQ multiplex PCR; TCRdb keeps in-frame clones, though not all of them. The repertoire consists of some 180,000 clones, with 86% occurring once and the leading ten covering 20% to 25%. The sequenced sample was PBMCs or T cells enriched from blood (not recorded which). The origin of the receptors is a woman aged 40 to 50 in a cohort exposed to, infected with or recovered from COVID-19 (not recorded which). The CDR3 runs from the conserved cysteine through the conserved F or W. D genes are given only for firm matches. Some rows have no size entry. The others give once, few or many, or a class for an expanded clone.

V gene	J gene	clone size	D gene	CDR3 protein	CDR3 DNA
TRBV5-1	TRBJ1-1	once	-	CASSLVGLNTEAFF	TGCGCCAGCAGCTTGGTCGGTCTGAACACTGAAGCTTTCTTT
TRBV7-7	TRBJ2-2	-	TRBD1	CASSLEGQVGGELFF	TGTGCCAGCAGCTTAGAGGGACAGGTCGGCGGGGAGCTGTTTTTT
TRBV5-6	TRBJ2-2	-	TRBD1	CASGITSGGDTGELFF	TGTGCCAGCGGGATAACTTCAGGGGGCGACACCGGGGAGCTGTTTTTT
TRBV4-3	TRBJ2-1	-	TRBD2	CASSQDLVTSRGEQFF	TGCGCCAGCAGCCAAGATTTAGTGACTAGCCGAGGTGAGCAGTTCTTC
TRBV19	TRBJ2-2	-	-	CASSIQGNTGELFF	TGTGCCAGTAGTATCCAGGGGAACACCGGGGAGCTGTTTTTT
TRBV15	TRBJ2-6	once	-	CATSRKPPGGYPPGANVLTF	TGTGCCACCAGCAGAAAACCCCCCGGGGGATACCCTCCTGGGGCCAACGTCCTGACTTTC
TRBV5-1	TRBJ2-1	-	TRBD1	CASSWDRGFNEQFF	TGCGCCAGCAGCTGGGACAGGGGGTTCAATGAGCAGTTCTTC
TRBV19	TRBJ1-1	-	-	CASTQGWQGIGNTEAFF	TGTGCCAGTACCCAGGGTTGGCAGGGCATAGGGAACACTGAAGCTTTCTTT
TRBV10-2	TRBJ2-7	once	TRBD1	CASTIFVLDRLRYEQYF	TGCGCCAGCACCATCTTTGTCCTGGACAGGCTTCGTTACGAGCAGTACTTC
TRBV11-2	TRBJ2-5	-	-	CASSSRGSPGLQETQYF	TGTGCCAGCAGCAGCCGGGGGTCCCCGGGATTACAAGAGACCCAGTACTTC
TRBV6-5	TRBJ2-7	-	-	CASSYSFGGDSYEQYF	TGTGCCAGCAGTTACTCGTTCGGAGGGGACTCCTACGAGCAGTACTTC
TRBV4-2	TRBJ2-1	-	-	CASSVSRDEQFF	TGTGCCAGCAGCGTTAGCCGGGATGAGCAGTTCTTC
TRBV7-9	TRBJ2-1	-	TRBD2	CASSLRGEGLGNEQFF	TGTGCCAGCAGCTTACGTGGGGAGGGCCTTGGAAATGAGCAGTTCTTC
TRBV11-2	TRBJ1-2	once	-	CASSLARGNYGYTF	TGTGCCAGCAGCTTAGCTAGGGGTAACTATGGCTACACCTTC
TRBV4-1	TRBJ1-1	-	-	CASSQDRKGAEAFF	TGCGCCAGCAGCCAAGACCGTAAGGGAGCTGAAGCTTTCTTT
TRBV5-6	TRBJ2-7	-	-	CASNHKGFSYEQYF	TGTGCCAGCAACCACAAGGGGTTCTCCTACGAGCAGTACTTC
TRBV27	TRBJ2-2	-	-	CASSFGGTGELFF	TGTGCCAGCAGTTTCGGAGGCACCGGGGAGCTGTTTTTT
TRBV6-1	TRBJ2-7	-	TRBD2	CASSVRTSGSFSYEQYF	TGTGCCAGCAGTGTCAGGACTAGCGGGAGCTTCTCCTACGAGCAGTACTTC
TRBV13	TRBJ2-7	-	TRBD2	CASSLGLAGLAGGEQYF	TGTGCCAGCAGCTTAGGCCTGGCGGGACTAGCGGGAGGTGAGCAGTACTTC
TRBV9	TRBJ1-2	-	-	CASSGTRDPNYGYTF	TGTGCCAGCAGCGGGACCAGGGATCCTAACTATGGCTACACCTTC
TRBV5-1	TRBJ1-1	-	-	CASSVMQENTEAFF	TGCGCCAGCAGCGTCATGCAGGAAAACACTGAAGCTTTCTTT
TRBV5-5	TRBJ1-5	once	-	CASSLAIEVSRNQPQHF	TGTGCCAGCAGCTTAGCGATCGAGGTGTCTCGCAATCAGCCCCAGCATTTT
TRBV11-2	TRBJ1-1	-	-	CASTHTTVNTEAFF	TGTGCCAGCACCCACACCACAGTGAACACTGAAGCTTTCTTT
TRBV6-1	TRBJ1-5	-	-	CASSERVGNQPQHF	TGTGCCAGCAGTGAACGGGTGGGCAATCAGCCCCAGCATTTT
TRBV4-1	TRBJ1-2	-	-	CASSQDFSGLLGYGYTF	TGCGCCAGCAGCCAAGATTTTTCCGGACTCCTAGGCTATGGCTACACCTTC
TRBV6-2/TRBV6-3	TRBJ2-1	-	-	CASSYIGTYNEQFF	TGTGCCAGCAGTTATATAGGGACTTACAATGAGCAGTTCTTC